The next 15 T cell receptor beta chains were all read from a single sample in a study of technical replicates of blood from several donors. Assay: immunoSEQ multiplex PCR; the TCRdb copy retains only in-frame clones and omits some. Among more than 70,000 clones listed, around 93% were seen once. The sequencing input was T cells isolated from PBMCs. The receptor set was obtained from a human donor in good health.

The chain combines TRBV29-1 with TRBJ1-5; no definite D call. Germline CDR1 reads SQVTM; CDR2 reads ANQGSEA. This CDR3 region has 13 residues. Trimming cost V 4 bases and J 1 base, with 8 bases left between them. The CDR3 is CSVGEASNQPQHF. CDR3 in DNA: TGCAGCGTTGGCGAGGCAAGCAATCAGCCCCAGCATTTT.

V is TRBV4-1 and J is TRBJ2-7; TRBD2 might be the D (5 bases). Trimming left V 4 bases short and J 3 bases short, with 16 bases between. Germline CDR1 MGHRA, CDR2 YSYEKL. This CDR3 spans 15 amino acids. In DNA form, the CDR3 reads TGCGCCAGCAGCCCCTTTACGGGAATAGGCTACGAGCAGTACTTC. Translated: CASSPFTGIGYEQYF.

V and J are TRBV6-1 and TRBJ1-2; perhaps TRBD1 as D (5 bases). Looked up from germline, CDR1 is MNHNS and CDR2 is SASEGT. CDR3 length equals 13 residues. Trimming cost V 3 bases and J 6 bases, with 11 bases left between them. The CDR3 spells CASSDVKGDGYTF. CDR3 sequence (DNA): TGTGCCAGCAGTGATGTTAAAGGGGATGGCTACACCTTC.

A single count supports this clone. The V and J genes are TRBV6-6 and TRBJ1-2; 7 nucleotides match TRBD1. Trimming removed 2 bases from V and 6 bases from J; junction bases left unmatched: 9. Germline CDR1 MNHNY, CDR2 SVGAGI (reference sequence). The CDR3 consists of 15 residues. The DNA of the CDR3 is TGTGCCAGCAGTTACCAGACAGGGATGGGAAATGGCTACACCTTC. This translates into CASSYQTGMGNGYTF.

The J gene is TRBJ2-7, the V gene TRBV18; maybe TRBD1 (6 bases). CDR3 length: 16 amino acids. Deletions cut 6 bases from V and 7 bases from J, with 25 bases between. In germline, CDR1 is KGHSH, CDR2 LQKENI. CDR3 protein: CASSTRQGPPREEQYF. The DNA of the CDR3 is TGTGCCAGCTCTACCAGGCAGGGGCCGCCGCGAGAGGAGCAGTACTTC.

The chain joins TRBV30 to TRBJ2-1, with TRBD2 identical over 9 bases. The germline CDR1 and CDR2 sequences are GTSNPN and SVGIG (reference sequence). Trimming cost V 1 base and J 8 bases; bases outside gene matches: 3. The length of the CDR3 is 13 residues. The CDR3 reads CAWSEAGGDEQFF. The CDR3 DNA reads as TGTGCCTGGAGTGAAGCGGGGGGAGATGAGCAGTTCTTC.

CDR3 bases: TGTGCCAGCAGCGGACGACAGGGGGCAATCACAGATACGCAGTATTTT. It specifies CASSGRQGAITDTQYF. The rearrangement links TRBV9 to TRBJ2-3; TRBD1 matches at 10 bases. The germline CDR1 and CDR2 sequences are SGDLS and YYNGEE. The CDR3 sequence is 16 residues long. The junction had 6 bases not matched to a gene; V was cut back by 3 bases and J by 2 bases.

This chain connects TRBV11-2 to TRBJ2-7; no reliable D call. The CDR3 runs to 17 residues. Germline V lookup: CDR1 SGHAT, CDR2 FQNNGV. Trimming removed 1 base at V and 1 base at J, with 17 bases between. As DNA, the CDR3 is TGTGCCAGCAGCTTAGTAGTGGTTGCTGGTGGTTCCTACGAGCAGTACTTC. It codes for CASSLVVVAGGSYEQYF.

This rearrangement joins TRBV27 to TRBJ1-5; D is possibly TRBD1 (6 bases). The CDR3 loop spans 13 amino acids. Germline assignment: CDR1 MNHEY and CDR2 SMNVEV (reference sequence). Trimming cost V 10 bases and J 5 bases, with 15 bases left between them. The CDR3 DNA sequence: TGTGCCACCTCTCAGGGGCCCCATCAGCCCCAGCATTTT. Residues: CATSQGPHQPQHF.

J is TRBJ2-7 and V is TRBV11-2; TRBD1 might be the D (5 bases). V dropped 4 bases and J dropped 3 bases, with 7 bases sitting between them. The V gene's germline CDR1 is SGHAT and CDR2 FQNNGV. The CDR3 has 12 residues. CDR3 region: CASSSGIYEQYF. The CDR3 bases are TGTGCCAGCAGCTCAGGGATCTACGAGCAGTACTTC.

This clone was seen a handful of times. V gene TRBV2 combines with J gene TRBJ2-1, with D possibly being TRBD1 (6 bases). CDR3 size: 14 residues. V was clipped by 3 bases and J by 4 bases, with 10 bases between them. Germline assignment: CDR1 SNHLY and CDR2 FYNNEI. The CDR3 region is CASSEGTPYNEQFF. For the CDR3, the DNA is TGTGCCAGCAGTGAGGGGACACCGTACAATGAGCAGTTCTTC. Using reference TRBV2 and TRBJ2-1 for the parts outside the CDR3, the full variable domain is EPEVTQTPSHQVTQMGQEVILRCVPISNHLYFYWYRQILGQKVEFLVSFYNNEISEKSEIFDDQFSVERPDGSNFTLKIRSTKLEDSAMYFCASSEGTPYNEQFFGPGTRLTVL.

The rearrangement links TRBV2 to TRBJ2-1, with 10 nucleotides matching TRBD2. From germline, CDR1 is SNHLY and CDR2 FYNNEI. Trimming cost V 8 bases and J 6 bases; bases outside gene matches: 4. This CDR3 spans 13 amino acids. DNA of the CDR3: TGTGCCAGCGAGCGGGAGGGCCTCAATGAGCAGTTCTTC. Its protein product is CASEREGLNEQFF. Full variable domain (rest looked up from reference TRBV2 and TRBJ2-1): EPEVTQTPSHQVTQMGQEVILRCVPISNHLYFYWYRQILGQKVEFLVSFYNNEISEKSEIFDDQFSVERPDGSNFTLKIRSTKLEDSAMYFCASEREGLNEQFFGPGTRLTVL.

The genes are TRBV6-1 and TRBJ2-3, with D possibly matching TRBD2 (6 bases). In germline, CDR1 is MNHNS, CDR2 SASEGT. Trimming cost V 6 bases and J 3 bases, with 13 bases left between them. The CDR3 consists of 14 residues. DNA of the CDR3: TGTGCCAGCAGACGAGACGGGGGTACAGATACGCAGTATTTT. This sequence encodes CASRRDGGTDTQYF.

J is TRBJ2-7 and V is TRBV7-9; D possibly corresponds to TRBD1 (5 bases). The CDR3 extends over 14 amino acids. Germline CDR1 is SEHNR and CDR2 is FQNEAQ (reference sequence). V dropped 5 bases and J dropped 2 bases, with 13 bases sitting between them. CDR3: CASSQDDRPYEQYF. In DNA form, the CDR3 reads TGTGCCAGCAGCCAAGACGACAGACCCTACGAGCAGTACTTC.

A few counts support this clone. Written as DNA, the CDR3 is TGTGCCAGCAGTGAAGTGGGGGGAATGAACACTGAAGCTTTCTTT. The encoded protein is CASSEVGGMNTEAFF. The rearrangement joins TRBV6-1 to TRBJ1-1; a possible D gene is TRBD1 (5 bases). V was clipped by 1 base and J by 0 bases, with 9 bases between them. Germline CDR1 reads MNHNS; CDR2 reads SASEGT. There are 15 residues in the CDR3.